The 24 T cell receptor beta chains below all came from one sample that was sequenced in a study of blood T cell repertoires in COVID-19. Clones were sequenced by immunoSEQ multiplex PCR, and TCRdb holds only the in-frame ones, with some missing. The sample holds 200,000 to 250,000 clones; approximately 80% are singletons and the top ten take 7.5% to 8%. What was sequenced was peripheral blood. Receptors were obtained from an elderly woman with COVID-19, enrolled during active disease.

The chain employs TRBV27 and TRBJ1-1; D perhaps matches TRBD1 (6 bases). V was pared by 7 bases and J by 11 bases, with 20 bases between. Germline V CDR1 and CDR2: MNHEY, SMNVEV (reference sequence). The CDR3 is made up of 13 amino acids. The DNA of the CDR3 is TGTGCCAGCATATCTTACGGGGGGGGCCTCGCTTTCTTT. Protein: CASISYGGGLAFF.

The chain joins TRBV4-2 to TRBJ2-3; D not certain. Between the trimmed V and J ends, which lost 1 base and 2 bases, there was a span of 4 bases. The CDR3 length is 13 residues. The germline gives CDR1 LGHNA, CDR2 YNFKEQ. The CDR3 DNA follows: TGTGCCAGCAGCCAAGGCGACACAGATACGCAGTATTTT. As protein: CASSQGDTDTQYF.

This clone appeared once. The chain has TRBV11-3 and TRBJ2-3; 7 bases map to TRBD1. V lost 5 bases and J lost 2; bases outside the gene matches: 7. The CDR3 is 15 residues long. The germline V gene has CDR1 SGHNT and CDR2 YENEEA. The CDR3 region is CASSPTGTVTDTQYF. CDR3 DNA: TGTGCCAGCAGCCCTACCGGGACAGTCACAGATACGCAGTATTTT. Supplemented by reference TRBV11-3 and TRBJ2-3, the full variable domain reads EAGVVQSPRYKIIEKKQPVAFWCNPISGHNTLYWYLQNLGQGPELLIRYENEEAVDDSQLPKDRFSAERLKGVDSTLKIQPAELGDSAVYLCASSPTGTVTDTQYFGPGTRLTVL.

J is TRBJ2-5 and V is TRBV14, with a weak D call TRBD2 (7 bases). CDR3 length equals 14 residues. Germline CDR1 and CDR2: SGHDN and FVKESK. Trimming removed 6 bases from V and 8 bases from J, with 19 bases in between. This CDR3 reads CASRAQGGGGTQYF. As DNA, the CDR3 is TGTGCCAGCAGAGCCCAGGGCGGGGGCGGCACCCAGTACTTC.

CDR3 loop: CAWVMNRGQQFF. CDR3 DNA sequence: TGTGCCTGGGTGATGAACAGGGGGCAGCAGTTCTTC. The V and J genes are TRBV30 and TRBJ2-1; 9 nucleotides align to TRBD1. This CDR3 has 12 amino acids. CDR1 is GTSNPN, CDR2 SVGIG, per germline (reference sequence). Trimming took 5 bases from V and 11 from J; bases not matched to a gene: 7.

This chain links TRBV28 with TRBJ2-3; perhaps TRBD2 as D (6 bases). The CDR3 is 15 amino acids. Germline V gene sequence: CDR1 MDHEN, CDR2 SYDVKM. The germline V and J ends were trimmed by 6 bases and 6 bases, with 19 bases remaining between them. CDR3 sequence: CASSSGTYGADTQYF. Written as DNA, the CDR3 is TGTGCCAGCAGCTCCGGGACTTACGGGGCCGATACGCAGTATTTT. The entire variable domain, with the rest obtained from reference TRBV28 and TRBJ2-3, is as follows: DVKVTQSSRYLVKRTGEKVFLECVQDMDHENMFWYRQDPGLGLRLIYFSYDVKMKEKGDIPEGYSVSREKKERFSLILESASTNQTSMYLCASSSGTYGADTQYFGPGTRLTVL.

The V and J genes are TRBV18 and TRBJ1-2, with 9 positions matching TRBD1. This CDR3 contains 14 residues. Germline values: CDR1 KGHSH, CDR2 LQKENI. V gave up 6 bases and J gave up 8 bases; unmatched junction bases: 10. The CDR3 DNA follows: TGTGCCAGCTCCCCTATCGGGACAGGGTACGGCTACACCTTC. As protein: CASSPIGTGYGYTF.

The chain recombines TRBV11-1 with TRBJ1-1, with 8 bases fitting TRBD1. The V gene's germline CDR1 is SGHAT and CDR2 FQDESV (reference sequence). This CDR3 has 12 residues. J was trimmed by 7 bases and V by 3 bases; bases with no gene match: 1. CDR3 nucleotides: TGTGCCAGCAGCTTCGGACAGGGTGAAGCTTTCTTT. Translation: CASSFGQGEAFF.

The chain combines TRBV9 with TRBJ2-7, with 9 nucleotides matching TRBD2. Germline V lookup: CDR1 SGDLS, CDR2 YYNGEE. The V and J ends lost 5 bases and 5 bases, in that order; junction bases with no gene match: 8. The CDR3 runs to 14 residues. CDR3 protein: CASSSIAGVNEQYF. The CDR3 coding sequence is TGTGCCAGCAGTAGCATAGCGGGAGTCAACGAGCAGTACTTC. The complete variable domain, with remaining parts taken from reference TRBV9 and TRBJ2-7, reads DSGVTQTPKHLITATGQRVTLRCSPRSGDLSVYWYQQSLDQGLQFLIQYYNGEERAKGNILERFSAQQFPDLHSELNLSSLELGDSALYFCASSSIAGVNEQYFGPGTRLTVT.

V is TRBV3-1 (or the pseudogene TRBV3-2) and J is TRBJ1-5, with TRBD1 matching 8 bases. Looked up from germline, CDR1 is LGHDT and CDR2 is YNNKEL (reference sequence). The CDR3 is made up of 14 amino acids. Losses at the gene ends were 5 bases for V and 6 bases for J; bases not matched to a gene: 6. CDR3 amino acids: CASSSGQGGQPQHF. The DNA of the CDR3 is TGTGCCAGCAGCTCCGGACAGGGCGGTCAGCCCCAGCATTTT.

CDR3 nucleotides: TGTGCCAGCGCAGGGTCTGGGGCCAACGTCCTGACTTTC. As protein: CASAGSGANVLTF. J is TRBJ2-6 and V is TRBV25-1; D may be TRBD1 (5 bases). V gave up 8 bases and J gave up 1 base, with 6 bases separating them. This CDR3 has 13 amino acids. Germline-derived CDR1 and CDR2 are MGHDK and SYGVNS.

This clone was detected only once. The chain recombines TRBV6-5 with TRBJ1-5, with a tentative D call TRBD1 (6 bases). Trimming left V 6 bases short and J 0 bases short, with 12 bases between. Germline V gene sequence: CDR1 MNHEY, CDR2 SVGAGI. The CDR3 has 15 residues. CDR3 coding DNA: TGTGCCAGCAGAGGGGGAGAGGGTAGCAATCAGCCCCAGCATTTT. This codes for CASRGGEGSNQPQHF.

The chain is built from TRBV2 and TRBJ2-7; unclear D gene. This CDR3 has 13 residues. The germline V gene encodes CDR1 SNHLY and CDR2 FYNNEI. The V end was cut by 8 bases, the J end by 4 bases, with 15 bases between. For the CDR3, the DNA is TGTGCCAGCCGTCGTTTAGCCCAGTACGAGCAGTACTTC. Protein product: CASRRLAQYEQYF.

In this sample, this clone turned up a few times. The chain couples TRBV11-2 to TRBJ2-3, with D uncertain. The V end was cut by 1 base, the J end by 1 base, with 12 bases between. The germline V gene encodes CDR1 SGHAT and CDR2 FQNNGV. CDR3 size: 16 residues. The CDR3 DNA sequence: TGTGCCAGCAGCTTAGCGTCGCCTCGGGGCACAGATACGCAGTATTTT. Its protein product is CASSLASPRGTDTQYF.

This clone showed up just once. This chain joins TRBV6-9 and TRBJ1-5, with unresolved D. Germline CDR1 and CDR2: MNHGY and SVAAGI. V was pared by 4 bases and J by 1 base, with 8 bases between. The CDR3 consists of 14 residues. This chain's CDR3 is CASSWGGSNQPQHF. The DNA of the CDR3 is TGTGCCAGCAGTTGGGGAGGGAGCAATCAGCCCCAGCATTTT.

The chain recombines TRBV29-1 with TRBJ2-1; 11 bases align to TRBD2. Germline V gene sequence: CDR1 SQVTM, CDR2 ANQGSEA. V dropped 7 bases and J dropped 2; count of bases not matched to a gene: 4. This CDR3 has 14 residues. CDR3 DNA sequence: TGCAGCGCCGTAGCGGGAGGGACCTACAATGAGCAGTTCTTC. Residues: CSAVAGGTYNEQFF.

The chain uses TRBV7-2 and TRBJ1-1, with unresolved D. Trimming pared 2 bases from V and 5 bases from J, leaving 9 bases between. The CDR3 is 13 residues long. Looked up from germline, CDR1 is SGHTA and CDR2 is FQGNSA. DNA for the CDR3: TGTGCCAGCAGCTTATGGGGAGGAACTGAAGCTTTCTTT. It encodes CASSLWGGTEAFF.

V and J are TRBV12-5 and TRBJ1-1; D is perhaps TRBD1 (6 bases). Trimming removed 0 bases at V and 10 bases at J, with 18 bases between. Germline CDR1 is LGHNT and CDR2 is FRNRAP. The CDR3 loop spans 15 amino acids. CDR3 amino acids: CASGLVQQGGVSAFF. CDR3 nucleotides: TGTGCTAGTGGTTTGGTACAACAGGGTGGTGTTTCAGCTTTCTTT.

The chain combines TRBV6-6 with TRBJ2-3; 8 bases agree with TRBD2. The length of the CDR3 is 15 residues. The V gene end was trimmed by 2 bases and the J gene end by 2 bases; junction bases not matched to a gene: 3. Germline values: CDR1 MNHNY, CDR2 SVGAGI (reference sequence). The CDR3 region is CASSYLAGSTDTQYF. DNA for the CDR3: TGTGCCAGCAGTTACCTAGCGGGTTCCACAGATACGCAGTATTTT.

The chain uses TRBV20-1 and TRBJ1-2, with 7 bases fitting TRBD1. The CDR3 length is 11 residues. CDR1 is DFQATT, CDR2 SNEGSKA, per germline (reference sequence). Trimming cost V 6 bases and J 4 bases; bases outside gene matches: 2. The CDR3 bases are TGCAGTGCCCGGACAGGCTATGGCTACACCTTC. This translates into CSARTGYGYTF.

This clone showed up many times. The J gene is TRBJ2-2, the V gene TRBV5-1; TRBD2 is a possible D gene (6 bases). The CDR3 covers 17 residues. The germline V and J ends were trimmed by 0 bases and 5 bases, with 17 bases remaining between them. CDR1 is SGHRS, CDR2 YFSETQ, per germline. This CDR3 is CASSLEPPSEQTGELFF. CDR3 coding DNA: TGCGCCAGCAGCTTGGAACCCCCTAGCGAACAGACCGGGGAGCTGTTTTTT.

This sequence joins TRBV5-1 and TRBJ2-5; D gene ambiguous. Germline lookup yields CDR1 SGHRS and CDR2 YFSETQ. V lost 3 bases and J lost 2, with 5 bases in between. This CDR3 is 12 amino acids long. This CDR3 is CASSYLQETQYF. The CDR3 DNA reads TGCGCCAGCAGCTACCTACAAGAGACCCAGTACTTC. Full variable domain (missing parts from reference TRBV5-1 and TRBJ2-5): KAGVTQTPRYLIKTRGQQVTLSCSPISGHRSVSWYQQTPGQGLQFLFEYFSETQRNKGNFPGRFSGRQFSNSRSEMNVSTLELGDSALYLCASSYLQETQYFGPGTRLLVL.

The chain carries TRBV30 and TRBJ2-1; TRBD2 might be the D (5 bases). Germline CDR1 reads GTSNPN; CDR2 reads SVGIG (reference sequence). The CDR3 has 12 amino acids. Trimming left V 3 bases short and J 8 bases short, with 11 bases between. CDR3 DNA sequence: TGTGCCTGGAGGGTCCTCGGGGATGAGCAGTTCTTC. It is translated as CAWRVLGDEQFF.

This clone appeared once. V is TRBV21-1 and J is TRBJ1-4; the table gives TRBD1 as D, unverified against the DNA. TRBV21-1 represents a pseudogene. The CDR3 totals 17 residues. CDR3 amino acids: CASSKVQGRATNEKLFF. The CDR3 DNA follows: TGTGCCAGCAGCAAAGTACAGGGGCGTGCAACTAATGAAAAACTGTTTTTT.